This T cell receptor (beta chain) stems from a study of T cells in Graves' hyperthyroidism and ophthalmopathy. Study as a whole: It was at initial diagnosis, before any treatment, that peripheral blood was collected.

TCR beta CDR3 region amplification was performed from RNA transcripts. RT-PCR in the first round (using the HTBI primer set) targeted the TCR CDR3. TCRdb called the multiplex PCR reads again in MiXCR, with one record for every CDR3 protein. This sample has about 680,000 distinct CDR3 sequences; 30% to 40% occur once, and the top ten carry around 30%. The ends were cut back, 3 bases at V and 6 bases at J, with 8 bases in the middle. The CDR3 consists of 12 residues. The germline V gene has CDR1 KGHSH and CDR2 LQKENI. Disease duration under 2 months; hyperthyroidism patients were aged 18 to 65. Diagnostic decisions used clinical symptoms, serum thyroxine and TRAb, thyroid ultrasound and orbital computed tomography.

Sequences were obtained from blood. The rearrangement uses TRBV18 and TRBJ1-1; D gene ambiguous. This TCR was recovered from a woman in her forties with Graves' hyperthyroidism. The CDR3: CASSPLDAEAFF. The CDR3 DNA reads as TGTGCCAGCTCACCCCTTGATGCTGAAGCTTTCTTT.